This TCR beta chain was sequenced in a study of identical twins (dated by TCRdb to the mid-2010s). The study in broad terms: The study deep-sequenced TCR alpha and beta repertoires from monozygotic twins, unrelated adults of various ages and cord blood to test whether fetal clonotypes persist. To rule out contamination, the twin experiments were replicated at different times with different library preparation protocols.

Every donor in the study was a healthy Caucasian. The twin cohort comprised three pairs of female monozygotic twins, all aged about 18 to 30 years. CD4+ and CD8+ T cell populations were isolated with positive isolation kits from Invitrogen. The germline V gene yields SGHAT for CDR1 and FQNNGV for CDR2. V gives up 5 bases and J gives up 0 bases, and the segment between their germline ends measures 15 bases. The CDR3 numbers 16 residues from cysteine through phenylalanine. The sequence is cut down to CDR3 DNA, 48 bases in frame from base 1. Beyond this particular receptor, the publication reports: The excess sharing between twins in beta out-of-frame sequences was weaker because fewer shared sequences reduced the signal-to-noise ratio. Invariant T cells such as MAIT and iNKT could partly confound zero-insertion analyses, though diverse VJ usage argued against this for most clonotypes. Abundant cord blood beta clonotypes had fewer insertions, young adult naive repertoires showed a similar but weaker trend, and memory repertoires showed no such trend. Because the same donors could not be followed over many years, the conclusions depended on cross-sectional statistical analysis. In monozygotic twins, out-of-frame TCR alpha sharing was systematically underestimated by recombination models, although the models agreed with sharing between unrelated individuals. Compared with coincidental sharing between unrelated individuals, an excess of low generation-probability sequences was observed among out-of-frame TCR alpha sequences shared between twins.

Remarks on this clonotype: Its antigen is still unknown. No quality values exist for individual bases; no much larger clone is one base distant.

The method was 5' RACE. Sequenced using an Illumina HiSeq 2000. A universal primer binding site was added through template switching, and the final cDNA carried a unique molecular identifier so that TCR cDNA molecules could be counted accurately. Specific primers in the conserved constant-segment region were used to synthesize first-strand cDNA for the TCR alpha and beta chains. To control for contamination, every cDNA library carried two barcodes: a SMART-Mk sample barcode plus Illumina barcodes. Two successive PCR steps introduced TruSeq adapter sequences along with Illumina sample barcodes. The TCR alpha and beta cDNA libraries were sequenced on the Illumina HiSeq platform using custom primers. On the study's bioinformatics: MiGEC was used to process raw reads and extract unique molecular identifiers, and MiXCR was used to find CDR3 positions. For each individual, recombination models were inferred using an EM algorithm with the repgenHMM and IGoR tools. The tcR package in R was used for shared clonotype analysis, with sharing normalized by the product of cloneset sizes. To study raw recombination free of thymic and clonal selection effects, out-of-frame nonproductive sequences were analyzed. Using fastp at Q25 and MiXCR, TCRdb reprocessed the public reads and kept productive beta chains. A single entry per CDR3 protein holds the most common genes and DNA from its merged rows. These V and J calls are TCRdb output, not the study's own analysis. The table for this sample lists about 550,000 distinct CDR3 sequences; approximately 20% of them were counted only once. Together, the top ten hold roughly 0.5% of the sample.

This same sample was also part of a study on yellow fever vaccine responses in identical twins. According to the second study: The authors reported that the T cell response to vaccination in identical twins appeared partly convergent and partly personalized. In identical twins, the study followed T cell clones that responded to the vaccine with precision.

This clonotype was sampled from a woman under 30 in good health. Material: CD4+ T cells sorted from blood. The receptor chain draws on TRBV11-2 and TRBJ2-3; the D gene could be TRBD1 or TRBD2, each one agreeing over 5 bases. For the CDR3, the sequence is CASSPHGTTSTDTQYF. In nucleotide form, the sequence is TGTGCCAGCAGCCCACATGGGACGACGAGCACAGATACGCAGTATTTT.